The entry below gives a single TCR beta chain sequence along with its context. The antigen is unknown. The data stem from a study of cytomegalovirus exposure and HLA in healthy donors. Findings and limits, study-wide: A previous analysis found most TCR beta V segments productive roughly 87% or roughly 30% of the time. TCR beta V- and J-gene trimming was later associated with a missense DCLRE1C variant. Other equally common chains were less clonally expanded than HLA-associated TCR beta chains, a later analysis showed. Donors belonging to an Asian-associated ancestry cluster reportedly showed fewer N-insertions in productive TCRs than the approximately 690-donor mean, according to what a later analysis found.

It was with 60 Vbeta and 13 Jbeta primers that the PCR ran. Profiled with immunoSEQ multiplex PCR; TCRdb holds only in-frame clones, not every one. The profile shows around 270,000 clones, under 90% of them singletons. The junction had 14 bases not matched to a gene; V was cut back by 4 bases and J by 0 bases. From germline, CDR1 is SGHAT and CDR2 FQNNGV. The CDR3 is 19 amino acids. The sequenced sample consisted of PBMCs. The receptor's source is a girl aged 2-10 years in good health and CMV-seronegative. This chain connects TRBV11-2 to TRBJ2-3; TRBD1 aligns across 9 bases. The DNA for the CDR3 is TGTGCCAGCAGCTATATACCGGGACAGGGAATTGCTAGCACAGATACGCAGTATTTT. Residues: CASSYIPGQGIASTDTQYF.